Sequencing of this T cell receptor (beta chain) was carried out in a study of T-cell memory formation after mild COVID-19. TCRdb reprocessed the 5' RACE reads with MiXCR, giving one entry per CDR3 protein. The data show roughly 450,000 distinct CDR3 sequences, approximately 18% seen once. Germline V CDR1 and CDR2: SGHRS, YFSETQ. This CDR3 region has 14 residues. The germline V and J ends were trimmed by 6 bases and 3 bases, with 12 bases remaining between them. The TCR comes from a young man who had mild COVID-19 (a few samples of this study predate the infection). Cell type and time point are not known. The chain combines TRBV5-1 with TRBJ2-2; D may be TRBD1 (5 bases). Sample: PBMCs or a T cell subset sorted from them (not recorded which). The CDR3 nucleotides read TGCGCCAGCAACCTCCCGACAGACACCGGGGAGCTGTTTTTT. Protein: CASNLPTDTGELFF.